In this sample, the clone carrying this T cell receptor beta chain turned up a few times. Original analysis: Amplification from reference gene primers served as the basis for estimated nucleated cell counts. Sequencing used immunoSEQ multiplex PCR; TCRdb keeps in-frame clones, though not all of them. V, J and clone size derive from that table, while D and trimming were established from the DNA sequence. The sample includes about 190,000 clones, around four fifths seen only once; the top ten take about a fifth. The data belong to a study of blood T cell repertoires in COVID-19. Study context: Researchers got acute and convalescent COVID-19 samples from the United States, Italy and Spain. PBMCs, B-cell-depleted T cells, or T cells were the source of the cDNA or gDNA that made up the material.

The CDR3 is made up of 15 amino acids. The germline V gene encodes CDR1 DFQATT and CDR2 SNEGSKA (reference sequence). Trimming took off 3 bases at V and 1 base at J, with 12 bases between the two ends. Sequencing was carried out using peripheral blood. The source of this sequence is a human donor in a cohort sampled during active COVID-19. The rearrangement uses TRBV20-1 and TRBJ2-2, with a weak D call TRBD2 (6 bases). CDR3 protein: CSASSRRENTGELFF. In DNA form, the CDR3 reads TGCAGTGCTAGTTCAAGGCGGGAGAACACCGGGGAGCTGTTTTTT.